These 3 T cell receptor beta chains came from one sample sequenced in a study of blood T cells in healthy people across ages. With a J-beta primer mix and a sample-barcoded 5' primer, a second PCR ran roughly 6 to 12 cycles. TCRdb passed the 5' RACE reads through MiXCR, listing each CDR3 protein once. The data contain about 1.4 million distinct CDR3 sequences, roughly 64% of them singletons. Sequencing was performed on blood. The receptors shown here come from a man aged 18-30 years in good health.

The chain links TRBV4-1 to TRBJ2-5; TRBD1 might be the D (6 bases). The ends were cut back, 3 bases at V and 2 bases at J, with 16 bases in the middle. Germline loops: CDR1 MGHRA, CDR2 YSYEKL. The CDR3 length is 16 residues. CDR3 protein: CASSHSIGQLQETQYF. In nucleotides, the CDR3 is TGCGCCAGCAGCCATTCCATCGGACAGCTTCAAGAGACCCAGTACTTC.

The table lists this clonotype with a few counts. The chain employs TRBV15 and TRBJ2-5; the match to TRBD2 covers 10 bases. Germline CDR1 reads LNHNV; CDR2 reads YYDKDF (reference sequence). The CDR3 runs 15 residues. Trimming at V came to 1 base and at J to 5 bases, leaving 4 bases not matched to a gene. CDR3 amino acids: CATSRGTSGGETQYF. The CDR3, as DNA: TGTGCCACCAGCAGAGGGACTAGCGGAGGGGAGACCCAGTACTTC.

The V gene is TRBV6-6, the J gene TRBJ1-2; 7 nucleotides agree with TRBD1. J lost 8 bases, V lost 5 bases, and 11 bases had no gene match. CDR1 MNHNY and CDR2 SVGAGI come from the germline V gene (reference sequence). CDR3 length equals 14 residues. Here the CDR3 reads CASSAPGQPWGYTF. The CDR3 region has the DNA TGTGCCAGCAGTGCCCCGGGACAGCCCTGGGGCTACACCTTC.